The present TCR beta chain was sequenced within a study of beta chain features in type 1 diabetes. At the level of the study: No patient-donor differences in age, gender, total cells or subset yield. General observations from the study: Compared with healthy donors, patients appeared to share more similar naive, central memory and regulatory TCRB repertoires.

A single heparinised draw of roughly 0.11 L on average was taken per donor. CD4+ cells of the naive, central memory, regulatory and stem cell-like memory types were sorted via CD45RO/CCR7/CD25/CD127/CD95/CD27. Regarding this clone: Antigen: not known.

Sequencing targeted expressed TCRB transcripts, as all isolated RNA had been reverse transcribed. Using immunoSEQ multiplex PCR, the repertoire was profiled, and TCRdb retains in-frame clones only, with some absent. The data show 450,000 or so clones, about an eighth seen once. This CDR3 has 20 residues. The TCR originated in a woman under 30 in good health. V gene TRBV21-1 combines with J gene TRBJ2-7; the table's D call, TRBD2, was not checked against the DNA. TRBV21-1 is listed as a pseudogene. Sequenced: naive CD4+ T cells from blood. Written as DNA, the CDR3 is TGTGCCAGCGGTAGTTGCGGGGCAGCGAAGGCTCGTTGTAGCTCCTACGAGCAGTACGTC. It codes for CASGSCGAAKARCSSYEQYV.